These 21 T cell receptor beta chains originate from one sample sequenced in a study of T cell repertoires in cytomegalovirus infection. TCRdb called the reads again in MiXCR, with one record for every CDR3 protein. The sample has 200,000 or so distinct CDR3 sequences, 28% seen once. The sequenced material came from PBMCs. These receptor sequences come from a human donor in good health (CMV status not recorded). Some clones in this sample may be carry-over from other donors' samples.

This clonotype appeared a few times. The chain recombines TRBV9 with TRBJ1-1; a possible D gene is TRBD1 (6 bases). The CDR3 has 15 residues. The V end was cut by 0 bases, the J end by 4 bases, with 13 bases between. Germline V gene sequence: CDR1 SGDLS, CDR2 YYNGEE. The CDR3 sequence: CASSVVRGGSTEAFF. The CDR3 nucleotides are TGTGCCAGCAGCGTAGTCAGGGGAGGATCCACTGAAGCTTTCTTT.

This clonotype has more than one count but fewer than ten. This CDR3 is CASSLTLGGSEAFF. CDR3 bases: TGTGCCAGCAGCCTGACCTTAGGGGGCTCGGAAGCTTTCTTT. This chain connects TRBV7-8 to TRBJ1-1, with 7 nucleotides matching TRBD1. The length of the CDR3 is 14 residues. Germline CDR1 reads SGHVS; CDR2 reads FQNEAQ. Unmatched junction bases numbered 11, after V lost 5 bases and J lost 8 bases.

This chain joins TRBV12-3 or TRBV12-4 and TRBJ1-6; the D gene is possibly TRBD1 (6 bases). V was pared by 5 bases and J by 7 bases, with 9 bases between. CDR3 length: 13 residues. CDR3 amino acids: CASSPQGNSPLHF. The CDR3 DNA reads TGTGCCAGCAGTCCACAGGGAAATTCACCCCTCCACTTT.

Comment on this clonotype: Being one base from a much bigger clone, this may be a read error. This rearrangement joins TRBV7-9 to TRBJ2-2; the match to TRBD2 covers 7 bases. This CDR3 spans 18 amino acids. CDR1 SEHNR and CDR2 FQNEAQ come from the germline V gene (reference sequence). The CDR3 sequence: CTSSPSPAGDGAGGELFF. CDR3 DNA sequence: TGTACCAGCAGCCCCTCTCCGGCGGGGGACGGTGCAGGCGGGGAGCTGTTTTTT.

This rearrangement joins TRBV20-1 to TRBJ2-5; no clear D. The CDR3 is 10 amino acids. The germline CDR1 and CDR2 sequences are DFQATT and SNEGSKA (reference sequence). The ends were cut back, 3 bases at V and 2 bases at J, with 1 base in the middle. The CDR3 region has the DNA TGCAGTGCTAGTCAAGAGACCCAGTACTTC. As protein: CSASQETQYF.

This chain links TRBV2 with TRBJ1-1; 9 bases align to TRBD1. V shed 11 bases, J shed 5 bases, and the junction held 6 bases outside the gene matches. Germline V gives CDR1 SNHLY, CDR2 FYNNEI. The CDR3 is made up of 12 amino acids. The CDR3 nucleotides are TGTGCCGCATGGACAGGGGAAACTGAAGCTTTCTTT. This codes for CAAWTGETEAFF.

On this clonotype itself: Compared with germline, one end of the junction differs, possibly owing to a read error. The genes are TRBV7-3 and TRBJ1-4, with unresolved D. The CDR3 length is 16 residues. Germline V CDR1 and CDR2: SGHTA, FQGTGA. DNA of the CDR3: TGTGCCTGCAGCTTAAGTTCGGCCCCATGGGGTGAAAAACTGTTTTTT. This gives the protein CACSLSSAPWGEKLFF.

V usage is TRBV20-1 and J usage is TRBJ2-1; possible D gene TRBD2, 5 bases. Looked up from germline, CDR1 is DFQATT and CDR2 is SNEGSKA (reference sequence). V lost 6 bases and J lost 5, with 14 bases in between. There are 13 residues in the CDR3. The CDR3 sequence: CSAGEALNNEQFF. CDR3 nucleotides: TGCAGTGCGGGAGAGGCGCTGAACAATGAGCAGTTCTTC.

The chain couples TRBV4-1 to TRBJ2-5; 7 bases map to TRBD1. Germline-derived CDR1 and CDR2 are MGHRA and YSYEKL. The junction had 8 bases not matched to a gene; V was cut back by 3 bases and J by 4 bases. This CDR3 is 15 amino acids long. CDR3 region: CASSHDEGAGETQYF. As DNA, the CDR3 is TGCGCCAGCAGCCATGACGAGGGGGCCGGAGAGACCCAGTACTTC.

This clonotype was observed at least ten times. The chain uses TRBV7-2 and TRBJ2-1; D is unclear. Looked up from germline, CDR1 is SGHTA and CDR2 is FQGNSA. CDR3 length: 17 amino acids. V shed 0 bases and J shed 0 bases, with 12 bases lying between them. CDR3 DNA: TGTGCCAGCAGCTTAGCTTCTGCGCGAAGCTCCTACAATGAGCAGTTCTTC. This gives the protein CASSLASARSSYNEQFF.

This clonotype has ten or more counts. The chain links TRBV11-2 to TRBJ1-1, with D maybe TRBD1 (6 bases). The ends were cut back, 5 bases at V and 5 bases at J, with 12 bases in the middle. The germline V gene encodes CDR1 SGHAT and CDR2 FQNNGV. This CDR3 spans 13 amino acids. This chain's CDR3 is CASSPKGQTEAFF. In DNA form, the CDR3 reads TGTGCCAGCAGCCCTAAAGGACAGACTGAAGCTTTCTTT.

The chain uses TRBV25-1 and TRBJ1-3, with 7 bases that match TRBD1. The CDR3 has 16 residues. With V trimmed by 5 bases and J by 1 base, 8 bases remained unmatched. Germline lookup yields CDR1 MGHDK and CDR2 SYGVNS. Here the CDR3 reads CASSTMTGKSGNTIYF. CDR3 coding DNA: TGTGCCAGCAGTACCATGACAGGGAAGTCTGGAAACACCATATATTTT.

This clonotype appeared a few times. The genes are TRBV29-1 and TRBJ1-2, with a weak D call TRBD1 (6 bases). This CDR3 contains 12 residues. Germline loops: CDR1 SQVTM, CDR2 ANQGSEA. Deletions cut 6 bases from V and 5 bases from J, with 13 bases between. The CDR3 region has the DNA TGCAGCGTCGAACAGGGTGGTTATGGCTACACCTTC. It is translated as CSVEQGGYGYTF.

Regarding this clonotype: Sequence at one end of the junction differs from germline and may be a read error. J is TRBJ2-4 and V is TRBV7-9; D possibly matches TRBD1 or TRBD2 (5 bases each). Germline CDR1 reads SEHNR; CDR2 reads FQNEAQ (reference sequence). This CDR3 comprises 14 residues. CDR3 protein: CASRFVGDLNIQYF. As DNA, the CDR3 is TGTGCCAGCCGCTTTGTAGGGGACCTAAACATTCAGTACTTC.

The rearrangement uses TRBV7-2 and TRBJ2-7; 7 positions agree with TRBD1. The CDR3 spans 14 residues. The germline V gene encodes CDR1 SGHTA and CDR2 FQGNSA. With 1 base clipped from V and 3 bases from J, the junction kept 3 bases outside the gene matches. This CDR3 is CASSLVDRSYEQYF. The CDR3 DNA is TGTGCCAGCAGCTTAGTGGACAGGAGCTACGAGCAGTACTTC.

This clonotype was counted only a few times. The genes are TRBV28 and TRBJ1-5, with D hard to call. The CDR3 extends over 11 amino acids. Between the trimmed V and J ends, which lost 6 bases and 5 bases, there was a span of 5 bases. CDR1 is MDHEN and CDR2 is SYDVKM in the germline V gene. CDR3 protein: CASSTYQPQHF. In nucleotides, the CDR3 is TGTGCCAGCAGCACCTATCAGCCCCAGCATTTT.

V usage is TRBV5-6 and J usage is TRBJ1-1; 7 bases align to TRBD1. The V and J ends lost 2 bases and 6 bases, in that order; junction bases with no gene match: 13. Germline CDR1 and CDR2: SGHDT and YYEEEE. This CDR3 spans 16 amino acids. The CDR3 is CASSFFRDRGLPEAFF. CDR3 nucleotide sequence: TGTGCCAGCAGCTTTTTCCGGGACAGAGGTTTACCTGAAGCTTTCTTT.

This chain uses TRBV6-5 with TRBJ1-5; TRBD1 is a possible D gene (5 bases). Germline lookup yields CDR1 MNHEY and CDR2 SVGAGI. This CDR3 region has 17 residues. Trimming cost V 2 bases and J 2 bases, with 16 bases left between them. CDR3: CASSYVIGQGGNQPQHF. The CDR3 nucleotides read TGTGCCAGCAGTTACGTAATAGGGCAGGGAGGCAATCAGCCCCAGCATTTT.

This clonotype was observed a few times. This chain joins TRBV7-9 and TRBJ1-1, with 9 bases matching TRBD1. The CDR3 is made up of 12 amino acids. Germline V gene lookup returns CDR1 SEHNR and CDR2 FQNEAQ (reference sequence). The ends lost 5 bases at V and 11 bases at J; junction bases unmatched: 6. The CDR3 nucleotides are TGTGCCAGCAGCGAGACCGGGACAGGGGCTTTCTTT. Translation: CASSETGTGAFF.

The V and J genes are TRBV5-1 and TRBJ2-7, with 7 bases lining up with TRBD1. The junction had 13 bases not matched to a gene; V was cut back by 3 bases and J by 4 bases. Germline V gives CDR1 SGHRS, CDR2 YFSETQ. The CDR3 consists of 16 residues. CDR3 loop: CASSSLATGEGYEQYF. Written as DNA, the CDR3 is TGCGCCAGCAGCTCGCTGGCCACAGGGGAAGGTTACGAGCAGTACTTC.

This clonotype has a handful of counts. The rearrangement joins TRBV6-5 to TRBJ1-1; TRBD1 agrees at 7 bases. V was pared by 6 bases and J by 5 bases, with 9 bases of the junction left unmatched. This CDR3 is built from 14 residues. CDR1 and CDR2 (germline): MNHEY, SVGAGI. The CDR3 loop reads CASRSGGGTTEAFF. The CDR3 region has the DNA TGTGCCAGCAGATCAGGGGGGGGGACGACTGAAGCTTTCTTT.